The 11 T cell receptor beta chains below were found in one sample sequenced in a study of shared clonotypes between healthy human individuals. Naive CD8 cells lacked CD45RO and underwent positive selection for CCR7, leaving out terminally differentiated effector memory CD45RA+ cells. The method was immunoSEQ multiplex PCR; TCRdb's version includes in-frame clones alone and lacks a portion of them. The table includes some 2 million clones, just under 95% detected once. The sample was naive CD8+ T cells sorted from blood. The receptors were sampled from a man between 18 and 35 years old in good health.

The genes are TRBV2 and TRBJ2-7, with D perhaps matching TRBD1 (6 bases). V lost 2 bases to trimming and J lost 4 bases, with 24 bases between them. CDR1 is SNHLY, CDR2 FYNNEI, per germline. This CDR3 is 18 amino acids long. The CDR3: CASSEPRDTLTWRYEQYF. The CDR3 DNA reads as TGTGCCAGCAGTGAACCCCGGGACACCTTAACTTGGCGGTACGAGCAGTACTTC.

As to this clone: Different DNA sequences within this sample yield the same CDR3. The V gene is TRBV4-1, the J gene TRBJ2-5, with D perhaps TRBD2 (6 bases). The CDR3 has 15 amino acids. The ends were cut back, 1 base at V and 2 bases at J, with 11 bases in the middle. Germline loops: CDR1 MGHRA, CDR2 YSYEKL. In DNA form, the CDR3 reads TGCGCCAGCAGCCAAGTTCCGGGAGCGCAAGAGACCCAGTACTTC. It codes for CASSQVPGAQETQYF.

The chain combines TRBV7-9 with TRBJ2-1, with TRBD2 identical over 15 bases. V trimming: 5 bases; J trimming: 8 bases; junction bases outside the gene matches: 10. The CDR3 runs 17 residues. Germline assignment: CDR1 SEHNR and CDR2 FQNEAQ (reference sequence). The CDR3 DNA is TGTGCCAGCAGCGGCACCTTGGGACTAGCGGGGGGCCATGAGCAGTTCTTC. This gives the protein CASSGTLGLAGGHEQFF.

This clone appeared once. The V gene is TRBV7-6, the J gene TRBJ2-1, with D uncertain. Trimming removed 0 bases at V and 0 bases at J, with 6 bases between. Germline V gene lookup returns CDR1 SGHVS and CDR2 FNYEAQ. The CDR3 covers 15 residues. For the CDR3, the DNA is TGTGCCAGCAGCTTAGCGCATCTCTCCTACAATGAGCAGTTCTTC. Encoded protein: CASSLAHLSYNEQFF.

This sequence joins TRBV4-1 and TRBJ2-2; D is unclear. The germline gives CDR1 MGHRA, CDR2 YSYEKL. The CDR3 contains 15 residues. The V end lost 0 bases, the J end lost 2 bases, and 7 bases lay between the germline ends. The CDR3 sequence: CASSQDRSNTGELFF. The CDR3 DNA follows: TGCGCCAGCAGCCAAGATCGCAGTAACACCGGGGAGCTGTTTTTT.

The chain uses TRBV27 and TRBJ2-3, with 8 bases lining up with TRBD2. V lost 6 bases, J lost 4 bases, and 3 bases stayed unmatched. CDR1 and CDR2 (germline): MNHEY, SMNVEV (reference sequence). This CDR3 contains 13 residues. For the CDR3, the DNA is TGTGCCAGCAGCACGGGGGGGTCAGATACGCAGTATTTT. Its protein is CASSTGGSDTQYF.

Regarding this clone: This CDR3 is also generated by other DNA sequences in the sample. The chain combines TRBV28 with TRBJ2-5; TRBD1 agrees at 7 bases. Germline CDR1 and CDR2: MDHEN and SYDVKM. This CDR3 region has 13 residues. V lost 5 bases and J lost 2; bases outside the gene matches: 2. The chain's CDR3 is CASSPGQQETQYF. CDR3 DNA sequence: TGTGCCAGCAGTCCGGGACAGCAAGAGACCCAGTACTTC.

The rearrangement joins TRBV7-9 to TRBJ2-1; perhaps TRBD2 as D (5 bases). Trimming stripped 3 bases from V and 0 bases from J, with 12 bases between. From germline, CDR1 is SEHNR and CDR2 FQNEAQ (reference sequence). The CDR3 length is 16 residues. The CDR3 region is CASSFEGSFSYNEQFF. The CDR3 region has the DNA TGTGCCAGCAGCTTTGAGGGATCTTTCTCCTACAATGAGCAGTTCTTC.

The chain uses TRBV27 and TRBJ1-2; possible D gene TRBD1, 5 bases. Deletions cut 2 bases from V and 4 bases from J, with 11 bases between. The germline CDR1 and CDR2 sequences are MNHEY and SMNVEV (reference sequence). This CDR3 comprises 14 residues. The CDR3 here is CASSLPGMSYGYTF. CDR3 in DNA: TGTGCCAGCAGTTTACCAGGGATGAGCTATGGCTACACCTTC.

The rearrangement uses TRBV6-5 and TRBJ2-1, with D uncertain. Trimming shortened V by 0 bases and J by 5 bases, and 5 bases separated the two germline ends. The CDR3 is 13 residues long. The germline CDR1 and CDR2 sequences are MNHEY and SVGAGI. The CDR3 bases are TGTGCCAGCAGTTACTCGATGAACAATGAGCAGTTCTTC. It codes for CASSYSMNNEQFF.

The chain carries TRBV11-1 and TRBJ2-7; 7 nucleotides agree with TRBD1. V shed 1 base, J shed 5 bases, and the junction held 5 bases outside the gene matches. This CDR3 spans 14 amino acids. Germline-derived CDR1 and CDR2 are SGHAT and FQDESV (reference sequence). CDR3 protein: CASSLETGKDEQYF. The CDR3 DNA is TGTGCCAGCAGCTTAGAGACAGGGAAGGACGAGCAGTACTTC.